This is a list of T cell receptor beta chains from one sample in a study of blood T cell repertoires in COVID-19. Profiling relied on immunoSEQ multiplex PCR, and the TCRdb table lists in-frame clones only, not all of them. This repertoire shows about 170,000 clones, around 85% found once; its top ten account for about 3%. The specimen sequenced was peripheral blood. The receptors here all came from a human donor with acute or convalescent COVID-19. The donor label of this sample is uncertain. Both conserved end residues are part of each CDR3. Fields, in order: D gene, V gene, J gene, clone size, CDR3 protein, CDR3 DNA. D genes are given only for firm matches. Expanded clones are given a class, and other clones once, few, many or no size at all.

d_gene: TRBD1
v_gene: TRBV7-9
j_gene: TRBJ1-1
abundance: NA
CDR3aa: CASSPRQGLNTEAFF
CDR3nt: TGTGCCAGCAGCCCCCGACAGGGGCTGAACACTGAAGCTTTCTTT

d_gene: TRBD2
v_gene: TRBV11-1
j_gene: TRBJ2-1
abundance: NA
CDR3aa: CASSHSGTASYNEQFF
CDR3nt: TGTGCCAGCAGCCATAGCGGGACCGCATCCTACAATGAGCAGTTCTTC

d_gene: NA
v_gene: TRBV5-1
j_gene: TRBJ2-3
abundance: NA
CDR3aa: CASRGGDRSTDTQYF
CDR3nt: TGCGCCAGCAGGGGAGGGGACAGGAGCACAGATACGCAGTATTTT

d_gene: TRBD2
v_gene: TRBV3-1/TRBV3-2
j_gene: TRBJ2-3
abundance: NA
CDR3aa: CASSRSGGATDTQYF
CDR3nt: TGTGCCAGCAGCCGAAGCGGGGGGGCAACGGATACGCAGTATTTT

d_gene: TRBD1
v_gene: TRBV5-1
j_gene: TRBJ1-1
abundance: NA
CDR3aa: CASSWTGQVVEAFF
CDR3nt: TGCGCCAGCAGCTGGACGGGACAGGTGGTTGAAGCTTTCTTT

d_gene: TRBD1
v_gene: TRBV27
j_gene: TRBJ1-5
abundance: NA
CDR3aa: CASSPDRGSNQPQHF
CDR3nt: TGTGCCAGCAGTCCAGACAGGGGGAGCAATCAGCCCCAGCATTTT

d_gene: TRBD1
v_gene: TRBV18
j_gene: TRBJ1-1
abundance: NA
CDR3aa: CASSPGTAGGEAFF
CDR3nt: TGTGCCAGCTCACCGGGGACCGCAGGGGGTGAAGCTTTCTTT

d_gene: TRBD1
v_gene: TRBV4-2
j_gene: TRBJ1-5
abundance: NA
CDR3aa: CASSQGLWDRGPEPQHF
CDR3nt: TGTGCCAGCAGCCAAGGTTTGTGGGACAGGGGACCGGAGCCCCAGCATTTT

d_gene: NA
v_gene: TRBV2
j_gene: TRBJ1-6
abundance: NA
CDR3aa: CASRGGGSSYNSPLHF
CDR3nt: TGTGCCAGCAGGGGAGGGGGGAGCTCCTATAATTCACCCCTCCACTTT

d_gene: NA
v_gene: TRBV5-4
j_gene: TRBJ1-2
abundance: NA
CDR3aa: CASSFPSRSTYYGYTF
CDR3nt: TGTGCCAGCAGCTTTCCTTCCAGGTCCACATATTATGGCTACACCTTC

d_gene: NA
v_gene: TRBV4-1
j_gene: TRBJ1-2
abundance: once
CDR3aa: CASTRGGRDSIYGYTF
CDR3nt: TGCGCCAGCACCCGGGGGGGGCGCGATTCGATCTATGGCTACACCTTC

d_gene: TRBD1
v_gene: TRBV28
j_gene: TRBJ1-5
abundance: NA
CDR3aa: CASQPAEGGSQPQHF
CDR3nt: TGTGCCAGCCAGCCCGCTGAAGGGGGCAGTCAGCCCCAGCATTTT

d_gene: NA
v_gene: TRBV7-2
j_gene: TRBJ1-1
abundance: once
CDR3aa: CASSTGHSNTEAFF
CDR3nt: TGTGCCAGCAGCACCGGACATTCGAACACTGAAGCTTTCTTT

d_gene: NA
v_gene: TRBV5-1
j_gene: TRBJ2-1
abundance: NA
CDR3aa: CASSLLTKREQFF
CDR3nt: TGCGCCAGCAGCCTCCTGACAAAGCGGGAGCAGTTCTTC

d_gene: NA
v_gene: TRBV2
j_gene: TRBJ1-1
abundance: once
CDR3aa: CASLQGTEAFF
CDR3nt: TGTGCCAGCCTACAGGGAACTGAAGCTTTCTTT

d_gene: NA
v_gene: TRBV30
j_gene: TRBJ1-4
abundance: NA
CDR3aa: CAWTGEATNEKLFF
CDR3nt: TGTGCCTGGACAGGGGAAGCAACTAATGAAAAACTGTTTTTT

d_gene: TRBD1
v_gene: TRBV5-1
j_gene: TRBJ1-4
abundance: NA
CDR3aa: CASSFGTGREKLFF
CDR3nt: TGCGCCAGCAGCTTCGGGACAGGGAGGGAAAAACTGTTTTTT

d_gene: NA
v_gene: TRBV2
j_gene: TRBJ2-7
abundance: few
CDR3aa: CARRIVRSYEQYF
CDR3nt: TGTGCCAGGCGGATAGTTCGTTCCTACGAGCAGTACTTC

d_gene: TRBD2
v_gene: TRBV27
j_gene: TRBJ2-2
abundance: NA
CDR3aa: CASSFTRLAGGPGTGELFF
CDR3nt: TGTGCCAGCAGTTTTACTAGACTAGCGGGGGGGCCGGGCACCGGGGAGCTGTTTTTT

d_gene: NA
v_gene: TRBV19
j_gene: TRBJ1-6
abundance: many
CDR3aa: CASSLSLTSYNSPLHF
CDR3nt: TGTGCCAGTAGTCTGTCACTAACCTCCTATAATTCACCCCTCCACTTT

d_gene: NA
v_gene: TRBV7-9
j_gene: TRBJ2-1
abundance: NA
CDR3aa: CASSHRQLPKTYNEQFF
CDR3nt: TGTGCCAGCAGCCACCGACAGCTACCCAAGACCTACAATGAGCAGTTCTTC

d_gene: TRBD1
v_gene: TRBV7-3
j_gene: TRBJ1-1
abundance: NA
CDR3aa: CASSLTRQGAEAFF
CDR3nt: TGTGCCAGCAGCTTAACCCGACAGGGGGCTGAAGCTTTCTTT

d_gene: NA
v_gene: TRBV7-9
j_gene: TRBJ1-4
abundance: NA
CDR3aa: CASSLKLTQNEKLFF
CDR3nt: TGTGCCAGCAGCTTAAAGCTTACCCAAAATGAAAAACTGTTTTTT

d_gene: NA
v_gene: TRBV7-2
j_gene: TRBJ1-1
abundance: NA
CDR3aa: CASSRVGGSTEAFF
CDR3nt: TGTGCCAGCAGCAGGGTGGGGGGGAGCACTGAAGCTTTCTTT

d_gene: NA
v_gene: TRBV6-6
j_gene: TRBJ1-2
abundance: few
CDR3aa: CASSYSDGGGYGYTF
CDR3nt: TGTGCCAGCAGTTACTCCGATGGGGGGGGATATGGCTACACCTTC

d_gene: TRBD1
v_gene: TRBV4-2
j_gene: TRBJ1-4
abundance: NA
CDR3aa: CASSQELRQGDEKLFF
CDR3nt: TGTGCCAGCAGCCAAGAACTGAGACAGGGGGACGAAAAACTGTTTTTT

d_gene: NA
v_gene: TRBV11-3
j_gene: TRBJ1-3
abundance: NA
CDR3aa: CASSTGFSGNTIYF
CDR3nt: TGTGCCAGCAGCACGGGGTTTTCTGGAAACACCATATATTTT

d_gene: TRBD1
v_gene: TRBV5-4
j_gene: TRBJ2-7
abundance: many
CDR3aa: CASSFRRDSPYEQYF
CDR3nt: TGTGCCAGCAGCTTCCGAAGGGACAGCCCCTACGAGCAGTACTTC

d_gene: TRBD1
v_gene: TRBV7-2
j_gene: TRBJ1-2
abundance: NA
CDR3aa: CASSAGQGTNGYTF
CDR3nt: TGTGCCAGCAGCGCCGGACAGGGTACGAATGGCTACACCTTC

d_gene: TRBD1
v_gene: TRBV12-5
j_gene: TRBJ1-5
abundance: NA
CDR3aa: CASGPPGGSNQPQHF
CDR3nt: TGTGCTAGTGGCCCCCCAGGGGGAAGCAATCAGCCCCAGCATTTT

d_gene: NA
v_gene: TRBV7-2
j_gene: TRBJ2-1
abundance: NA
CDR3aa: CASSLVALATPGNNEQFF
CDR3nt: TGTGCCAGCAGCTTAGTTGCTCTAGCGACCCCCGGGAACAATGAGCAGTTCTTC

d_gene: NA
v_gene: TRBV5-1
j_gene: TRBJ1-3
abundance: once
CDR3aa: CASSPRTDKPGNTIYF
CDR3nt: TGCGCCAGCAGCCCGAGGACAGACAAGCCCGGAAACACCATATATTTT

d_gene: NA
v_gene: TRBV9
j_gene: TRBJ2-1
abundance: NA
CDR3aa: CASSATPQGSSYNEQFF
CDR3nt: TGTGCCAGCAGCGCGACACCTCAGGGGAGCTCCTACAATGAGCAGTTCTTC

d_gene: NA
v_gene: TRBV7-7
j_gene: TRBJ1-5
abundance: NA
CDR3aa: CASSSLGTGHQPQHF
CDR3nt: TGTGCCAGCAGTTCCCTGGGTACAGGGCACCAGCCCCAGCATTTT

d_gene: TRBD2
v_gene: TRBV19
j_gene: TRBJ2-5
abundance: NA
CDR3aa: CASSLTLAVGETQYF
CDR3nt: TGTGCCAGTAGTCTAACCCTAGCGGTGGGGGAGACCCAGTACTTC

d_gene: NA
v_gene: TRBV2
j_gene: TRBJ1-2
abundance: NA
CDR3aa: CASSEQRYGYTF
CDR3nt: TGTGCCAGCAGTGAACAGCGCTATGGCTACACCTTC

d_gene: NA
v_gene: TRBV11-2
j_gene: TRBJ1-2
abundance: NA
CDR3aa: CASSSLKTGYDGYTF
CDR3nt: TGTGCCAGCAGCTCCCTCAAGACAGGTTATGATGGCTACACCTTC

d_gene: NA
v_gene: TRBV19
j_gene: TRBJ1-1
abundance: NA
CDR3aa: CASSMDRGGTEAFF
CDR3nt: TGTGCCAGTAGTATGGACCGGGGGGGCACTGAAGCTTTCTTT

d_gene: TRBD1
v_gene: TRBV30
j_gene: TRBJ1-5
abundance: NA
CDR3aa: CAWGTGRNQPQHF
CDR3nt: TGTGCCTGGGGGACAGGGCGCAATCAGCCCCAGCATTTT

d_gene: NA
v_gene: TRBV28
j_gene: TRBJ1-6
abundance: few
CDR3aa: CASSGDLGGSPLHF
CDR3nt: TGTGCCAGCAGTGGGGATTTGGGGGGTTCACCCCTCCACTTT

d_gene: NA
v_gene: TRBV11-2
j_gene: TRBJ1-1
abundance: NA
CDR3aa: CASSATGRTEAFF
CDR3nt: TGTGCCAGCAGCGCAACAGGACGGACTGAAGCTTTCTTT

d_gene: NA
v_gene: TRBV24-1
j_gene: TRBJ2-2
abundance: few
CDR3aa: CATTTGGGTGELFF
CDR3nt: TGTGCCACCACCACAGGTGGGGGGACCGGGGAGCTGTTTTTT

d_gene: NA
v_gene: TRBV19
j_gene: TRBJ2-2
abundance: many
CDR3aa: CASSIGGGELFF
CDR3nt: TGTGCCAGTAGTATAGGCGGGGGGGAGCTGTTTTTT

d_gene: TRBD1
v_gene: TRBV7-2
j_gene: TRBJ2-7
abundance: NA
CDR3aa: CASSLNRGSYEQYF
CDR3nt: TGTGCCAGCAGCTTGAACAGGGGCTCCTACGAGCAGTACTTC